The clone carrying this T cell receptor beta chain was recorded a few times. This record belongs to a study of T cells in Graves' hyperthyroidism and ophthalmopathy. Patients aged 18 to 65 had newly diagnosed hyperthyroidism that had lasted under 2 months. Lactation, pregnancy, other autoimmune disease or uncontrolled infection excluded patients. The blood was taken when hyperthyroidism was first diagnosed, before any ophthalmopathy symptoms showed up. This sample holds PBMCs from around 9.9 ml fresh peripheral blood. Amplification targeted TCR beta CDR3 regions from RNA transcripts. HTBI primers drove first-round RT-PCR of the TCR CDR3. MiXCR, run by TCRdb on the multiplex PCR reads, gives a single entry per CDR3 protein. The table shows approximately 600,000 distinct CDR3 sequences, with 11% to 15% occurring only once. Sequencing was carried out using blood. The sequence was collected from a woman aged 30 to 39 with Graves' hyperthyroidism that later progressed to Graves' ophthalmopathy.

CDR3 amino acids: CASSSSGTEGYTF. For the CDR3, the DNA is TGTGCCAGCAGCTCCTCCGGGACCGAGGGCTACACCTTC. The chain recombines TRBV7-9 with TRBJ1-2; possibly TRBD1 for D (5 bases). This CDR3 is 13 amino acids long. Deletions cut 4 bases from V and 8 bases from J, with 14 bases between. Germline CDR1 SEHNR, CDR2 FQNEAQ (reference sequence). Based on the CDR3 plus reference TRBV7-9 and TRBJ1-2, the full variable domain is DTGVSQNPRHKITKRGQNVTFRCDPISEHNRLYWYRQTLGQGPEFLTYFQNEAQLEKSRLLSDRFSAERPKGSFSTLEIQRTEQGDSAMYLCASSSSGTEGYTFGSGTRLTVV.